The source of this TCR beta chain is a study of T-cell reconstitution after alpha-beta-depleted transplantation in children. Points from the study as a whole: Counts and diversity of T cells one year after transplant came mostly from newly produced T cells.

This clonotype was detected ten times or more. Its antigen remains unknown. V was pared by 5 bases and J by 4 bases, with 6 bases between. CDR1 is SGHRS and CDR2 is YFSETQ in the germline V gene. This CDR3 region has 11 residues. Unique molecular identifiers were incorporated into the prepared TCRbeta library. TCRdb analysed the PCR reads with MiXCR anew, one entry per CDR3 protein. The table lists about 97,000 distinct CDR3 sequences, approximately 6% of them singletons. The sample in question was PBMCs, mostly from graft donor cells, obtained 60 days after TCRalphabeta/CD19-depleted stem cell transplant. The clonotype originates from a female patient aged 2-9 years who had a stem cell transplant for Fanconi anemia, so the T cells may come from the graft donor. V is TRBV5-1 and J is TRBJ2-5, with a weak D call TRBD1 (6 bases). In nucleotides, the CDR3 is TGCGCCAGCAGGACAGGAGAGACCCAGTACTTC. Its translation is CASRTGETQYF.